The sample holds many counts of the clone carrying this T cell receptor (beta chain). Its specificity is unknown. This sample was included in a study of breast tumors, draining lymph nodes, adjacent tissues. Study-wide points: Findings are consistent with lymph node origin and intratumoral expansion of most tumor T cells. The lymph node origin of tumor T cells was framed as consistent with a hypothesis, not demonstrated. Tumor TCR diversity was below lymph nodes but above nontumor tissue. Luminal-like breast cancer showed significantly greater tumor-nontumor repertoire similarity than basal-like breast cancer did.

TCRdb re-called the multiplex PCR reads with MiXCR, one entry per CDR3 protein. The data contain about 300,000 distinct CDR3 sequences, around 30% of them singletons. CDR3 length: 14 residues. V trimming: 5 bases; J trimming: 0 bases; junction bases outside the gene matches: 3. The lymph nodes were axillary draining lymph nodes from breast cancer patients. This chain uses TRBV12-3 or TRBV12-4 with TRBJ1-2; TRBD1 matches 7 bases. The source is a female donor with breast cancer. Some clones in this sample may be carry-over from other donors' samples. The material sequenced was axillary lymph node tissue. CDR3 in amino acids: CASSVTGANYGYTF. In nucleotides, the CDR3 is TGTGCCAGCAGTGTTACAGGGGCTAACTATGGCTACACCTTC.